This record looks at one T cell receptor (beta chain) sequence and its context. Germline CDR1 and CDR2: DFQATT and SNEGSKA (reference sequence). This CDR3 contains 10 residues. Healthy individuals of Caucasian origin from Russia, aged roughly 6 to 95, served as donors. This entry belongs to a study of blood T cells in healthy people across ages. Next came a second PCR, run for about 6 to 12 cycles, which used a sample-barcoded 5' primer along with a J-beta primer mix. MiXCR, run by TCRdb on the 5' RACE reads, gives a single entry per CDR3 protein. This sample has about 930,000 distinct CDR3 sequences, with approximately 32% found just once. A further study also used this sample, focusing on T cells of mothers and their children. From that study: The sample comes from fewer than 10 healthy Caucasian donors: mothers and children. cDNA was synthesized from all extracted RNA at about 1.4 ug per reaction. Mothers gave over 9.5 million TCR beta CDR3 reads each, and children about 3 million each.

The sample comprised blood. The sequence was obtained from a woman aged 40-49 years in good health. The genes are TRBV20-1 and TRBJ1-1; 9 positions agree with TRBD1. CDR3 DNA: TGCAGGACAGGGGGGGCTGAAGCTTTCTTT. It yields the protein CRTGGAEAFF.